This T cell receptor (beta chain) was obtained from a study of T cell responses to AZD1222 COVID-19 vaccine (dated by TCRdb to the early 2020s). Describing the broader study: AZD1222 recipients whose second dose came at about 4 weeks and those whose second dose came at about 12 weeks were combined into one group, since spike-specific TCR depth and breadth did not differ between the two schedules. A total of around 240 trial participants underwent TCR sequencing, of whom about 210 had received two doses of AZD1222 and 26 had received two doses of the MenACWY control vaccine. Trial participants were enrolled by age into 18-55, 56-69 and 70-plus year subgroups, with approximately 150, 28 and 58 TCR-sequenced participants respectively. Overall study outcomes, separate from this receptor: The 56-69-year group was small, and its depth increase did not reach significance, likely because of low power. Spike-specific TCR breadth and depth rose significantly after two AZD1222 doses compared with day 0 and with MenACWY recipients. Because no day 14 peak-response samples were available, the repertoires could be characterized only after the peak T cell response. Conclusions about previously exposed vaccinees are limited because only five or six AZD1222 recipients were SARS-CoV-2 seropositive at baseline. Most participants were white British and females outnumbered males, and the authors suggested that clonal diversity may have been underestimated. Vaccine-associated CD4 TCRs spanned the whole spike protein, with dominant responses in regions 160-218 and 743-854. Reportedly, almost half of the unique spike-specific TCRs recognized epitopes lying outside the regions that are mutated in the B.1.351 and B.1.1.7 variants.

The CDR3 regions of human TCRbeta chains were analyzed by immunosequencing. As for the original processing: TCRs in the repertoires were compared against a reference library of SARS-CoV-2-specific TCRs that had been generated with the MIRA antigen-specificity platform. Breadth was defined as the fraction of unique TCRs that were SARS-CoV-2-associated, and depth was defined as the fraction of total T cells that were SARS-CoV-2-associated. Using the MIRA data, each spike-specific TCR was mapped to the spike region that the TCR reacts to and placed in a CD4 or CD8 class. Log10-transformed breadth and depth values were compared by one-way ANOVA with Sidak's multiple comparisons tests. In TCRdb, the immuneACCESS table is reduced to in-frame sequences with V and J assigned. These tables do not hold every clone; where another copy was compared, an unresolved V gene accounts for under half, and the others remain unexplained. V and J calls plus clone size are reproduced from that table; the DNA served to infer D and trimming. This sample is represented by about 180,000 clones; around 88% of them were singletons. The ten top clones hold 0.4% to 0.5% of the sample.

Clipping removes 4 bases from V and 11 bases from J, with 9 as the unmatched junction base count. Measured from the cysteine to the phenylalanine, the CDR3 is 13 residues long. Just CDR3 DNA is preserved here, 39 bases in frame from base 1. The germline V gene gives CDR1 as SGHRS and CDR2 as YFSETQ. Read against the paper, the sample's time point label means: baseline before first vaccination. The vaccinee samples were drawn from two UK trials, COV001 and COV002, one of which was a single-blind randomized controlled phase 2/3 trial testing AZD1222 (ChAdOx1 nCoV-19) in healthy adults. For TCRbeta chain sequencing, PBMC samples were collected from trial participants at day 0 and at day 28 after the second dose. On this clone: Its antigen remains undetermined. No much larger clone is present one base from it, and per-base qualities are unavailable.

The sample was peripheral blood, taken on day 0 of AZD1222 vaccination. Rearrangement joined TRBV5-1 to TRBJ1-2; 9 bases in the junction line up with TRBD1. The receptor was isolated from an adult in good health. The CDR3 is CASSTGTGSTYTF. Here is the DNA: TGCGCCAGCAGCACTGGGACAGGGAGTACGTACACCTTC. The CDR3 plus the reference TRBV5-1 and TRBJ1-2 genes for the other parts give the full variable domain: KAGVTQTPRYLIKTRGQQVTLSCSPISGHRSVSWYQQTPGQGLQFLFEYFSETQRNKGNFPGRFSGRQFSNSRSEMNVSTLELGDSALYLCASSTGTGSTYTFGSGTRLTVV.